This T cell receptor beta chain was sequenced for a study of shared clonotypes between healthy human individuals. Study-wide results and limits: Against clonotypes common to all four donors, non-shared ones had lower generation probabilities. Sharing across four donors was highest in naive CD4 (roughly 5%) and lowest in memory CD8 (about 0.4%). The rarefaction results pointed to incomplete sorted-subset sequencing despite large depth.

Naive CD8 cells, CD45RO-negative and positively selected for CCR7, excluded terminally differentiated effector memory CD45RA+ cells. Caucasian adults living in Nashville, Tennessee, provided all samples. Germline trimming cut 1 base from V and 5 bases from J; bases unmatched to any gene: 1. The CDR3 consists of 15 residues. Germline CDR1 SGDLS, CDR2 YYNGEE. As concerns this clone: Its target is not known. The sample carries other DNA sequences with the same CDR3.

Using immunoSEQ multiplex PCR, the repertoire was profiled, and TCRdb retains in-frame clones only, with some absent. The repertoire consists of under 2,000,000 clones, with roughly 94% occurring once and the leading ten covering approximately 1.2%. The sample taken for sequencing was naive CD8+ T cells sorted from blood. The rearrangement uses TRBV9 and TRBJ2-1; 12 nucleotides agree with TRBD2. The sequence was obtained from a man aged 18 to 29 in good health. The CDR3 is CASSVWTSGDNEQFF. The CDR3 DNA reads TGTGCCAGCAGCGTATGGACTAGCGGGGACAATGAGCAGTTCTTC.